The rows below give T cell receptor beta chains drawn from one sample of a study of blood T cell repertoires in COVID-19. Generated by immunoSEQ multiplex PCR, the TCRdb table keeps only in-frame clones and is missing some. The sample carries 120,000 to 150,000 clones, roughly 80% recorded once. Sequenced material: peripheral blood. Receptors originate from a middle-aged woman with active or convalescent COVID-19. The CDR3 runs from the conserved cysteine through the conserved F or W.

v_call: TRBV2; j_call: TRBJ2-1; cdr3_aa: CASSEAPSVQFF
v_call: TRBV6-4; j_call: TRBJ1-1; cdr3_aa: CASRTGDSPMNTEAFF
v_call: TRBV6-1; j_call: TRBJ1-6; cdr3_aa: CAAHGGGTDSPLHF
v_call: TRBV30; j_call: TRBJ2-1; cdr3_aa: CAWSLSGGREQFF
v_call: TRBV28; j_call: TRBJ1-1; cdr3_aa: CASSSRTGPKTEAFF
v_call: TRBV7-2; j_call: TRBJ2-7; cdr3_aa: CASSPRDSGSYEQYF
v_call: TRBV28; j_call: TRBJ1-4; cdr3_aa: CASRWDRLNEKLFF
v_call: TRBV5-1; j_call: TRBJ1-1; cdr3_aa: CASSARQGTEAFF
v_call: TRBV6-5; j_call: TRBJ1-1; cdr3_aa: CASSIRTPNTEAFF
v_call: TRBV5-1; j_call: TRBJ1-2; cdr3_aa: CASSFGQGARSNYGYTF
v_call: TRBV10-2; j_call: TRBJ2-5; cdr3_aa: CASSEWTSGRRETQYF
v_call: TRBV4-1; j_call: TRBJ2-7; cdr3_aa: CASSQLTVSEQYF
v_call: TRBV7-2; j_call: TRBJ2-7; cdr3_aa: CASSLVQGEQYF
v_call: TRBV7-2; j_call: TRBJ2-1; cdr3_aa: CASSLGPRGEQFF
v_call: TRBV2; j_call: TRBJ1-6; cdr3_aa: CASSEAARGNSPLHF
v_call: TRBV5-6; j_call: TRBJ2-7; cdr3_aa: CASSLQGAHAEQYF
v_call: TRBV6-2/TRBV6-3; j_call: TRBJ2-1; cdr3_aa: CASSWGTGTYNEQFF
v_call: TRBV5-6; j_call: TRBJ1-1; cdr3_aa: CASSLYRDQVNTEAFF
v_call: TRBV7-2; j_call: TRBJ1-1; cdr3_aa: CASSFQGRNTEAFF
v_call: TRBV7-2; j_call: TRBJ2-1; cdr3_aa: CASSPHLAGYYNEQFF
v_call: TRBV28; j_call: TRBJ1-2; cdr3_aa: CASSFRDRFYGYTF
v_call: TRBV7-2; j_call: TRBJ2-3; cdr3_aa: CASSLSPRGGDTQYF
v_call: TRBV28; j_call: TRBJ2-7; cdr3_aa: CASSLYPVPYEQYF
v_call: TRBV5-1; j_call: TRBJ1-1; cdr3_aa: CASSIQGNTEAFF
v_call: TRBV10-3; j_call: TRBJ2-1; cdr3_aa: CAIRDQGAGDNEQFF
v_call: TRBV30; j_call: TRBJ1-6; cdr3_aa: CAWSVPRQEANSPLHF
v_call: TRBV9; j_call: TRBJ1-4; cdr3_aa: CASSVAPTTNEKLFF
v_call: TRBV5-4; j_call: TRBJ2-2; cdr3_aa: CASSLVDTNTGELFF
v_call: TRBV4-3; j_call: TRBJ1-1; cdr3_aa: CASSQRNTEAFF
v_call: TRBV6-5; j_call: TRBJ2-7; cdr3_aa: CASTGLGSYEQYF
v_call: TRBV29-1; j_call: TRBJ2-5; cdr3_aa: CSPRTGGGETQYF
v_call: TRBV28; j_call: TRBJ2-7; cdr3_aa: CASSLVLTGQGYEQYF
v_call: TRBV6-1; j_call: TRBJ1-5; cdr3_aa: CASSGGTGVQRGQPQHF
v_call: TRBV18; j_call: TRBJ1-1; cdr3_aa: CASSPPGYLQGVNTEAFF
v_call: TRBV30; j_call: TRBJ1-1; cdr3_aa: CAWSVGENTEAFF
v_call: TRBV4-1; j_call: TRBJ1-4; cdr3_aa: CATADRANEKLFF
v_call: TRBV9; j_call: TRBJ2-7; cdr3_aa: CASSVAPSGAGGHEQYF
v_call: TRBV7-9; j_call: TRBJ1-1; cdr3_aa: CASSSKGDRGSNTEAFF
v_call: TRBV6-5; j_call: TRBJ1-2; cdr3_aa: CASIGGAAGEYGYTF
v_call: TRBV2; j_call: TRBJ1-5; cdr3_aa: CASSQARNQPQHF
v_call: TRBV6-4; j_call: TRBJ1-2; cdr3_aa: CASSEIGTSKSYGYTF
v_call: TRBV9; j_call: TRBJ1-1; cdr3_aa: CASSARTVFYGNEAFF
v_call: TRBV14; j_call: TRBJ1-2; cdr3_aa: CASSLGARGYTF
v_call: TRBV28; j_call: TRBJ1-4; cdr3_aa: CASSLIREINNEKLFF
v_call: TRBV28; j_call: TRBJ1-2; cdr3_aa: CASSLWGGDGYTF
v_call: TRBV28; j_call: TRBJ2-5; cdr3_aa: CASSIGTGKETQYF
v_call: TRBV2; j_call: TRBJ1-2; cdr3_aa: CASSGRRTGGYGYTF
v_call: TRBV28; j_call: TRBJ1-1; cdr3_aa: CASTASDRDTEAFF
v_call: TRBV7-2; j_call: TRBJ1-5; cdr3_aa: CASSLGGGNQPQHF
v_call: TRBV6-2/TRBV6-3; j_call: TRBJ2-5; cdr3_aa: CASSYGGLAETQYF
v_call: TRBV28; j_call: TRBJ2-3; cdr3_aa: CASSFGAGALTDTQYF
v_call: TRBV28; j_call: TRBJ2-7; cdr3_aa: CASAIPGYEQYF
v_call: TRBV10-2; j_call: TRBJ1-2; cdr3_aa: CASKLGTSPGGYGYTF
v_call: TRBV7-2; j_call: TRBJ1-3; cdr3_aa: CASSLMQGSGNTIYF
v_call: TRBV19; j_call: TRBJ1-2; cdr3_aa: CASSITVSNYGYTF
v_call: TRBV9; j_call: TRBJ2-1; cdr3_aa: CASTPSGGLAYEQFF
v_call: TRBV18; j_call: TRBJ2-5; cdr3_aa: CASSPTSGSIRETQYF
v_call: TRBV6-2/TRBV6-3; j_call: TRBJ2-2; cdr3_aa: CASSYSRGTSEHTGELFF
v_call: TRBV24-1; j_call: TRBJ2-1; cdr3_aa: CATSDVPIAGGIYNEQFF